The sequence of this T cell receptor beta chain was determined in a study of long-term antiretroviral therapy in people with HIV. Version v3.0 of the immunoSEQ assay ran at survey level. Clones were sequenced by immunoSEQ multiplex PCR, and TCRdb holds only the in-frame ones, with some missing. The sample has 25,000 to 35,000 clones, around 90% seen once; the top ten hold about 3.9%. The V gene's germline CDR1 is SGHRS and CDR2 YFSETQ. V was clipped by 0 bases and J by 8 bases; unmatched bases: 1. The CDR3 spans 13 residues. The sample holds one count of this clone. This TCR derives from a woman in her late teens or twenties with HIV. The sequencing here drew on unsorted PBMCs, taken 1.8 years after starting antiretroviral therapy. The rearrangement joins TRBV5-1 to TRBJ2-2, with 7 bases matching TRBD2. CDR3 sequence reads: CASSLVLAGELFF. Here the CDR3 DNA reads TGCGCCAGCAGCTTGGTACTAGCGGGGGAGCTGTTTTTT.